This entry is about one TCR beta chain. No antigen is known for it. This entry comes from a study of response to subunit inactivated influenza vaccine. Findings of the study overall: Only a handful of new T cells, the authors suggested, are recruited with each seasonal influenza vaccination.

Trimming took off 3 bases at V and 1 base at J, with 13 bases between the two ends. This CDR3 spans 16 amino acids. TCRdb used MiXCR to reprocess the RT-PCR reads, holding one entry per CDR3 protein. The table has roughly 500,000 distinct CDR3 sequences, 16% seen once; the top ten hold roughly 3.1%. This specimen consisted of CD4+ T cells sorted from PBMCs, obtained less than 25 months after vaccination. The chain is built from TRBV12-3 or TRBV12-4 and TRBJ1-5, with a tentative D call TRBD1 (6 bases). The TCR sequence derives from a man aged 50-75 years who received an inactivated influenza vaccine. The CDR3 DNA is TGTGCCAGCAGTTTTTCAGGGGTCGGAAGCAATCAGCCCCAGCATTTT. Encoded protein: CASSFSGVGSNQPQHF.